A selection of T cell receptor beta chains follows, all from one sample in a study of blood T cell repertoires in COVID-19. The data were produced by immunoSEQ multiplex PCR, yet TCRdb's version contains in-frame clones alone and is incomplete. The table has around 150,000 clones, about 88% seen once. Input material: peripheral blood. The receptors originated from a man between 18 and 35 years old with acute or convalescent COVID-19. Both conserved end residues are part of each CDR3. The order of the fields is V gene, D gene, clone size, J gene, CDR3 protein, CDR3 DNA. D genes are given only for firm matches. Rows give clone size only sometimes, using once, few, many, or a class for an expanded clone.

v_gene: TRBV6-1; d_gene: -; abundance: few; j_gene: TRBJ1-2; CDR3aa: CASSETGWDGYTF; CDR3nt: TGTGCCAGCAGTGAAACAGGGTGGGATGGCTACACCTTC
v_gene: TRBV7-9; d_gene: -; abundance: -; j_gene: TRBJ1-1; CDR3aa: CASSLHTGTEAFF; CDR3nt: TGTGCCAGCAGTCTTCATACGGGGACTGAAGCTTTCTTT
v_gene: TRBV18; d_gene: -; abundance: -; j_gene: TRBJ1-3; CDR3aa: CASSPREPSSGNTIYF; CDR3nt: TGTGCCAGCTCACCCCGGGAGCCGAGCTCTGGAAACACCATATATTTT
v_gene: TRBV2; d_gene: -; abundance: -; j_gene: TRBJ1-6; CDR3aa: CASSDQGTGNSPLHF; CDR3nt: TGTGCCAGCAGTGATCAGGGAACAGGGAATTCACCCCTCCACTTT
v_gene: TRBV19; d_gene: -; abundance: -; j_gene: TRBJ2-1; CDR3aa: CASREDSYNEQFF; CDR3nt: TGTGCCAGTAGGGAGGACAGTTACAATGAGCAGTTCTTC
v_gene: TRBV7-2; d_gene: -; abundance: -; j_gene: TRBJ2-5; CDR3aa: CASSLAGPSNWETQYF; CDR3nt: TGTGCCAGCAGCTTAGCAGGGCCTAGCAATTGGGAGACCCAGTACTTC
v_gene: TRBV24-1; d_gene: TRBD2; abundance: few; j_gene: TRBJ2-1; CDR3aa: CATSDPALTSGGYNEQFF; CDR3nt: TGTGCCACCAGTGATCCAGCACTCACTAGCGGGGGCTACAATGAGCAGTTCTTC
v_gene: TRBV11-2; d_gene: TRBD1; abundance: -; j_gene: TRBJ1-4; CDR3aa: CASSGKDTGTGDEKLFF; CDR3nt: TGTGCCAGCAGCGGAAAGGACACCGGGACAGGGGATGAAAAACTGTTTTTT
v_gene: TRBV24-1; d_gene: -; abundance: -; j_gene: TRBJ2-1; CDR3aa: CATSRFDNEQFF; CDR3nt: TGTGCCACCAGCAGATTTGACAATGAGCAGTTCTTC
v_gene: TRBV28; d_gene: -; abundance: -; j_gene: TRBJ1-3; CDR3aa: CASSFPKKSGNTIYF; CDR3nt: TGTGCCAGCAGTTTCCCAAAAAAGAGCGGAAACACCATATATTTT
v_gene: TRBV30; d_gene: TRBD1; abundance: -; j_gene: TRBJ1-5; CDR3aa: CAWSPHRGQPQHF; CDR3nt: TGTGCCTGGAGTCCTCACAGGGGTCAGCCCCAGCATTTT
v_gene: TRBV28; d_gene: -; abundance: -; j_gene: TRBJ2-5; CDR3aa: CASSLLAVRETQYF; CDR3nt: TGTGCCAGCAGTTTATTGGCAGTGCGGGAGACCCAGTACTTC
v_gene: TRBV4-2; d_gene: TRBD1; abundance: few; j_gene: TRBJ1-3; CDR3aa: CASSQDIKGAPGNTIYF; CDR3nt: TGTGCCAGCAGCCAAGATATTAAGGGGGCGCCTGGAAACACCATATATTTT
v_gene: TRBV18; d_gene: TRBD2; abundance: -; j_gene: TRBJ2-5; CDR3aa: CASSPPFRGGGQETQYF; CDR3nt: TGTGCCAGCTCACCCCCCTTCCGCGGGGGGGGCCAAGAGACCCAGTACTTC
v_gene: TRBV3-1/TRBV3-2; d_gene: TRBD1; abundance: -; j_gene: TRBJ1-5; CDR3aa: CASSPGTGGHQPQHF; CDR3nt: TGTGCCAGCAGCCCGGGGACAGGGGGTCATCAGCCCCAGCATTTT
v_gene: TRBV7-3; d_gene: TRBD2; abundance: -; j_gene: TRBJ2-1; CDR3aa: CASSLRRGDYNEQFF; CDR3nt: TGTGCCAGCAGCTTAAGGCGGGGGGATTACAATGAGCAGTTCTTC
v_gene: TRBV7-8; d_gene: TRBD1; abundance: -; j_gene: TRBJ1-2; CDR3aa: CASSSGTVYGYTF; CDR3nt: TGTGCCAGCAGCTCCGGGACAGTCTATGGCTACACCTTC
v_gene: TRBV10-3; d_gene: -; abundance: -; j_gene: TRBJ1-2; CDR3aa: CAINQDFLMDGYTF; CDR3nt: TGTGCCATCAATCAGGACTTTCTAATGGATGGCTACACCTTC
v_gene: TRBV5-8; d_gene: TRBD1; abundance: -; j_gene: TRBJ2-3; CDR3aa: CASRRTLGQGATDTQYF; CDR3nt: TGTGCCAGCAGGAGAACTCTCGGACAGGGGGCTACAGATACGCAGTATTTT
v_gene: TRBV5-5; d_gene: -; abundance: -; j_gene: TRBJ1-4; CDR3aa: CASSFAVRNEKLFF; CDR3nt: TGTGCCAGCAGCTTTGCAGTCCGTAATGAAAAACTGTTTTTT
v_gene: TRBV2; d_gene: -; abundance: -; j_gene: TRBJ2-3; CDR3aa: CASSYSDRTDTQYF; CDR3nt: TGTGCCAGCAGTTACAGTGACAGGACAGATACGCAGTATTTT
v_gene: TRBV5-4; d_gene: -; abundance: -; j_gene: TRBJ2-7; CDR3aa: CASSGSGGEQYF; CDR3nt: TGTGCCAGCAGCGGGTCCGGGGGCGAGCAGTACTTC
v_gene: TRBV12-5; d_gene: -; abundance: -; j_gene: TRBJ2-1; CDR3aa: CASGLVTHRSGNEQFF; CDR3nt: TGTGCTAGTGGTTTGGTAACACACCGCTCGGGCAATGAGCAGTTCTTC
v_gene: TRBV4-2; d_gene: -; abundance: -; j_gene: TRBJ2-6; CDR3aa: CASSQEGPAGPLSGANVLTF; CDR3nt: TGTGCCAGCAGCCAAGAGGGGCCTGCCGGGCCCCTCTCTGGGGCCAACGTCCTGACTTTC
v_gene: TRBV6-5; d_gene: TRBD1; abundance: -; j_gene: TRBJ1-1; CDR3aa: CASSYLTGGLTEAFF; CDR3nt: TGTGCCAGCAGTTACCTTACAGGGGGCCTGACTGAAGCTTTCTTT
v_gene: TRBV4-1; d_gene: TRBD1; abundance: -; j_gene: TRBJ1-5; CDR3aa: CASSQSIQGPNQPQHF; CDR3nt: TGCGCCAGCAGCCAATCAATACAGGGGCCCAATCAGCCCCAGCATTTT
v_gene: TRBV4-1; d_gene: -; abundance: -; j_gene: TRBJ1-5; CDR3aa: CASSQGAGPYSNQPQHF; CDR3nt: TGCGCCAGCAGCCAAGGTGCAGGCCCCTATAGCAATCAGCCCCAGCATTTT
v_gene: TRBV7-9; d_gene: -; abundance: -; j_gene: TRBJ2-3; CDR3aa: CASSQGGFGTDTQYF; CDR3nt: TGTGCCAGCAGCCAAGGCGGTTTCGGCACAGATACGCAGTATTTT
v_gene: TRBV27; d_gene: TRBD2; abundance: -; j_gene: TRBJ2-3; CDR3aa: CASSEPRGGGTDTQYF; CDR3nt: TGTGCCAGCAGTGAACCGCGGGGGGGCGGCACAGATACGCAGTATTTT
v_gene: TRBV30; d_gene: -; abundance: -; j_gene: TRBJ2-3; CDR3aa: CAWSYSSTDTQYF; CDR3nt: TGTGCCTGGAGCTACAGTTCCACAGATACGCAGTATTTT
v_gene: TRBV5-8; d_gene: -; abundance: -; j_gene: TRBJ1-1; CDR3aa: CASSLTLDRIMNTEAFF; CDR3nt: TGTGCCAGCAGCTTGACTCTCGACAGAATAATGAACACTGAAGCTTTCTTT
v_gene: TRBV29-1; d_gene: TRBD1; abundance: -; j_gene: TRBJ2-5; CDR3aa: CSVEIGWTGMETQYF; CDR3nt: TGCAGCGTTGAAATTGGGTGGACAGGGATGGAGACCCAGTACTTC
v_gene: TRBV5-1; d_gene: -; abundance: few; j_gene: TRBJ1-4; CDR3aa: CASSRDNSNEKLFF; CDR3nt: TGCGCCAGCAGCCGGGACAATTCTAATGAAAAACTGTTTTTT
v_gene: TRBV7-2; d_gene: -; abundance: -; j_gene: TRBJ2-1; CDR3aa: CASSPGQSYNEQFF; CDR3nt: TGTGCCAGCAGCCCCGGACAGAGCTACAATGAGCAGTTCTTC
v_gene: TRBV27; d_gene: TRBD1; abundance: -; j_gene: TRBJ2-1; CDR3aa: CASSSTGGSSGYNEQFF; CDR3nt: TGTGCCAGCAGTTCGACAGGGGGCTCCTCGGGGTACAATGAGCAGTTCTTC
v_gene: TRBV3-1/TRBV3-2; d_gene: -; abundance: -; j_gene: TRBJ1-2; CDR3aa: CASSQDLGARVGNYGYTF; CDR3nt: TGTGCCAGCAGCCAAGATCTTGGTGCCAGGGTCGGTAACTATGGCTACACCTTC
v_gene: TRBV5-8; d_gene: TRBD1; abundance: -; j_gene: TRBJ2-7; CDR3aa: CASSLGTGNYEQYF; CDR3nt: TGTGCCAGCAGCTTAGGGACAGGGAACTACGAGCAGTACTTC
v_gene: TRBV4-1; d_gene: TRBD2; abundance: -; j_gene: TRBJ2-2; CDR3aa: CASSQGEGLAGGAGELFF; CDR3nt: TGCGCCAGCAGCCAAGGTGAAGGACTAGCGGGGGGAGCCGGGGAGCTGTTTTTT
v_gene: TRBV7-2; d_gene: -; abundance: -; j_gene: TRBJ1-2; CDR3aa: CAGNSGYTF; CDR3nt: TGTGCCGGCAATTCAGGCTACACCTTC
v_gene: TRBV10-2; d_gene: -; abundance: once; j_gene: TRBJ2-7; CDR3aa: CASSEMVGGEQYF; CDR3nt: TGCGCCAGCAGTGAGATGGTGGGAGGCGAGCAGTACTTC
v_gene: TRBV19; d_gene: -; abundance: -; j_gene: TRBJ2-2; CDR3aa: CASSIGLELFF; CDR3nt: TGTGCCAGTAGTATAGGACTAGAGCTGTTTTTT
v_gene: TRBV5-4; d_gene: -; abundance: once; j_gene: TRBJ1-1; CDR3aa: CASSWGGPMNTEAFF; CDR3nt: TGTGCCAGCAGCTGGGGGGGCCCCATGAACACTGAAGCTTTCTTT
v_gene: TRBV11-3; d_gene: TRBD2; abundance: -; j_gene: TRBJ2-3; CDR3aa: CASQAGVTDTQYF; CDR3nt: TGTGCCAGCCAAGCGGGGGTCACAGATACGCAGTATTTT
v_gene: TRBV29-1; d_gene: -; abundance: -; j_gene: TRBJ1-2; CDR3aa: CSVEDSYPYGYTF; CDR3nt: TGCAGCGTTGAAGATTCCTACCCCTATGGCTACACCTTC
v_gene: TRBV19; d_gene: -; abundance: -; j_gene: TRBJ1-5; CDR3aa: CASSIPQPSNQPQHF; CDR3nt: TGTGCCAGTAGTATACCACAGCCTAGCAATCAGCCCCAGCATTTT
v_gene: TRBV19; d_gene: -; abundance: -; j_gene: TRBJ1-2; CDR3aa: CASSIVGTRDGYTF; CDR3nt: TGTGCCAGTAGTATAGTGGGGACAAGGGATGGCTACACCTTC
v_gene: TRBV6-5; d_gene: TRBD1; abundance: few; j_gene: TRBJ1-1; CDR3aa: CASSYSLRTGNTEAFF; CDR3nt: TGTGCCAGCAGTTACTCCCTACGGACAGGGAACACTGAAGCTTTCTTT
v_gene: TRBV18; d_gene: -; abundance: -; j_gene: TRBJ1-3; CDR3aa: CASSPGQSGNTIYF; CDR3nt: TGTGCCAGCTCACCCGGACAATCGGGAAACACCATATATTTT
v_gene: TRBV2; d_gene: TRBD1; abundance: -; j_gene: TRBJ1-2; CDR3aa: CASIVQGANYGYTF; CDR3nt: TGTGCCAGCATCGTACAGGGGGCTAACTATGGCTACACCTTC
v_gene: TRBV9; d_gene: -; abundance: -; j_gene: TRBJ2-5; CDR3aa: CASSVASSSQETQYF; CDR3nt: TGTGCCAGCAGCGTAGCCTCTAGCTCCCAAGAGACCCAGTACTTC
v_gene: TRBV30; d_gene: -; abundance: -; j_gene: TRBJ2-7; CDR3aa: CAWSIGRGYEQYF; CDR3nt: TGTGCCTGGAGTATAGGGAGAGGCTACGAGCAGTACTTC
v_gene: TRBV5-1; d_gene: TRBD2; abundance: -; j_gene: TRBJ2-4; CDR3aa: CASSTGPTSGRVQYF; CDR3nt: TGCGCCAGCAGCACGGGCCCTACTAGCGGGCGCGTTCAGTACTTC
v_gene: TRBV2; d_gene: -; abundance: -; j_gene: TRBJ1-2; CDR3aa: CASRTVQSTSQGGYTF; CDR3nt: TGTGCCAGCAGAACAGTGCAATCCACGTCGCAGGGTGGCTACACCTTC
v_gene: TRBV19; d_gene: -; abundance: -; j_gene: TRBJ1-4; CDR3aa: CASSATIDSYLEKLFF; CDR3nt: TGTGCCAGTAGTGCCACTATAGACAGTTATCTTGAAAAACTGTTTTTT
v_gene: TRBV6-5; d_gene: -; abundance: -; j_gene: TRBJ1-1; CDR3aa: CASRRIQGNEAFF; CDR3nt: TGTGCCAGCCGAAGAATTCAGGGGAATGAAGCTTTCTTT
v_gene: TRBV9; d_gene: -; abundance: -; j_gene: TRBJ2-3; CDR3aa: CASSDDRQSTDTQYF; CDR3nt: TGTGCCAGCAGCGACGACAGGCAGAGCACAGATACGCAGTATTTT
v_gene: TRBV12-3/TRBV12-4; d_gene: TRBD1; abundance: -; j_gene: TRBJ1-2; CDR3aa: CASSTRTGIGYTF; CDR3nt: TGTGCCAGCAGTACCCGGACAGGGATAGGCTACACCTTC